These 10 T cell receptor beta chains originate from one sample sequenced in a study of blood T cell repertoires in COVID-19. Profiling relied on immunoSEQ multiplex PCR, and the TCRdb table lists in-frame clones only, not all of them. The table records 150,000 to 200,000 clones, approximately 81% of them present only once. Sequencing was carried out using peripheral blood. These TCRs come from a woman in her 70s with COVID-19, enrolled during active disease.

The chain employs TRBV7-9 and TRBJ2-2, with TRBD2 as a possible D gene (5 bases). The CDR3 spans 15 residues. Per the germline V gene, CDR1 is SEHNR and CDR2 is FQNEAQ (reference sequence). V was trimmed by 1 base and J by 2 bases, leaving 8 bases between them. The CDR3 DNA sequence: TGTGCCAGCAGCTTAGGGACTCCTAACACCGGGGAGCTGTTTTTT. It yields the protein CASSLGTPNTGELFF.

V usage is TRBV7-2 and J usage is TRBJ1-3; D gene ambiguous. V was trimmed by 4 bases and J by 4 bases, leaving 11 bases between them. Germline loops: CDR1 SGHTA, CDR2 FQGNSA. CDR3 length: 14 amino acids. The CDR3 bases are TGTGCCAGCAGCTCACTGGGCAGAGGAAACACCATATATTTT. It specifies CASSSLGRGNTIYF. The entire variable domain, with the rest obtained from reference TRBV7-2 and TRBJ1-3, is as follows: GAGVSQSPSNKVTEKGKDVELRCDPISGHTALYWYRQSLGQGLEFLIYFQGNSAPDKSGLPSDRFSAERTGGSVSTLTIQRTQQEDSAVYLCASSSLGRGNTIYFGEGSWLTVV.

This chain uses TRBV7-3 with TRBJ2-3; 8 nucleotides align to TRBD1. The CDR3 runs 15 residues. The V segment lost 5 bases and the J segment 2 bases; nucleotides outside the gene matches: 6. Germline V gene sequence: CDR1 SGHTA, CDR2 FQGTGA. This CDR3 reads CASSRQGLTTDTQYF. The DNA of the CDR3 is TGTGCCAGCAGCCGACAGGGGCTAACCACAGATACGCAGTATTTT.

The chain couples TRBV12-3 or TRBV12-4 to TRBJ1-5; 9 positions agree with TRBD1. This CDR3 has 13 amino acids. The trim removed 5 bases at V and 5 bases at J, leaving 1 base unmatched. The CDR3 here is CASSRQGDQPQHF. For the CDR3, the DNA is TGTGCCAGCAGTCGACAGGGGGATCAGCCCCAGCATTTT.

The chain uses TRBV18 and TRBJ1-1; 10 positions match TRBD1. J lost 5 bases, V lost 5 bases, and 8 bases had no gene match. The germline gives CDR1 KGHSH, CDR2 LQKENI. The CDR3 runs to 15 residues. CDR3 residues: CASSSPGTGETEAFF. CDR3 nucleotide sequence: TGTGCCAGCTCATCCCCCGGGACAGGGGAGACTGAAGCTTTCTTT.

This clone has only one observation. This chain links TRBV27 with TRBJ1-2; D may be TRBD1 (6 bases). Trimming removed 2 bases from V and 1 base from J, with 14 bases in between. The germline V gene has CDR1 MNHEY and CDR2 SMNVEV (reference sequence). This CDR3 contains 16 residues. Here the CDR3 DNA reads TGTGCCAGCAGTTTAAATCGCCCCAGGGGTAACTATGGCTACACCTTC. It encodes CASSLNRPRGNYGYTF.

The J gene is TRBJ1-2, the V gene TRBV28; 7 bases align to TRBD1. The CDR3 is 14 amino acids. V lost 6 bases and J lost 5; bases outside the gene matches: 9. The V gene's germline CDR1 is MDHEN and CDR2 SYDVKM. The CDR3 spells CASSITGTAYGYTF. The CDR3 region has the DNA TGTGCCAGCAGCATCACTGGGACAGCTTATGGCTACACCTTC.

This chain uses TRBV27 with TRBJ1-4; 8 bases fit TRBD1. CDR3 length: 15 residues. The V gene's germline CDR1 is MNHEY and CDR2 SMNVEV (reference sequence). V dropped 5 bases and J dropped 5; count of bases not matched to a gene: 7. CDR3: CASSLRQGRNEKLFF. As DNA, the CDR3 is TGTGCCAGCAGTCTCCGACAGGGGAGGAATGAAAAACTGTTTTTT.

Only a few counts were recorded for this clone. The CDR3 DNA reads TGTGCCAGCAGCACCCGACAGGGGGCGGGCGGGGAGCTGTTTTTT. It translates to CASSTRQGAGGELFF. J is TRBJ2-2 and V is TRBV5-8; TRBD1 matches 10 bases. Germline trimming cut 4 bases from V and 7 bases from J; bases unmatched to any gene: 7. CDR1 is SGHTS, CDR2 YDEGEE, per germline. The CDR3 is 15 amino acids.

The V and J genes are TRBV7-9 and TRBJ2-5; unclear D gene. V was pared by 8 bases and J by 1 base, with 11 bases between. CDR1 is SEHNR, CDR2 FQNEAQ, per germline (reference sequence). The CDR3 sequence is 13 residues long. CDR3 residues: CASPFCPQETQYF. The CDR3, as DNA: TGTGCCAGCCCCTTCTGTCCCCAAGAGACCCAGTACTTC.